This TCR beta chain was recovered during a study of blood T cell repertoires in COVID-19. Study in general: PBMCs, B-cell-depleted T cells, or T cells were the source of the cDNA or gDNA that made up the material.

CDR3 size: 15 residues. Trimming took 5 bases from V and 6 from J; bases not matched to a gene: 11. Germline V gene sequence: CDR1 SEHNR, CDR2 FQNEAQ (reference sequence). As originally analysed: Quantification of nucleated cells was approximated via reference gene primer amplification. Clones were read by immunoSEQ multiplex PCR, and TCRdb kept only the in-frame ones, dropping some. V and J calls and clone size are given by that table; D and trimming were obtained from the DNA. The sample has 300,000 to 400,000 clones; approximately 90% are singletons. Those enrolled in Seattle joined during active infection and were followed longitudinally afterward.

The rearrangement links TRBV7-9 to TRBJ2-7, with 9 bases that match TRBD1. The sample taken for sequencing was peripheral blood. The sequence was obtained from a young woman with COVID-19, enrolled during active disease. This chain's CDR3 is CASSTPGTGRGEQYF. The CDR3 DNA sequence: TGTGCCAGCAGCACACCCGGGACAGGGAGAGGCGAGCAGTACTTC. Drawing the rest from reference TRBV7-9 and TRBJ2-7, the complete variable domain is DTGVSQNPRHKITKRGQNVTFRCDPISEHNRLYWYRQTLGQGPEFLTYFQNEAQLEKSRLLSDRFSAERPKGSFSTLEIQRTEQGDSAMYLCASSTPGTGRGEQYFGPGTRLTVT.